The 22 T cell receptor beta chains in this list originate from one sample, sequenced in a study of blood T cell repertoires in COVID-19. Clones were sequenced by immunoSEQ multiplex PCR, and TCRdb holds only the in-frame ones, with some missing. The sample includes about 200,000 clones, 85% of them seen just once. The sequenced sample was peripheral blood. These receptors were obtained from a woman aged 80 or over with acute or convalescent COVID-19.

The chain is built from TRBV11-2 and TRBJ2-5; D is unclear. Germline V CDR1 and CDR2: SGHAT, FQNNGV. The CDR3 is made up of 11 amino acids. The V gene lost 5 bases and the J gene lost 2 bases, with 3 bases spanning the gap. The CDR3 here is CASSPQETQYF. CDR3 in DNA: TGTGCCAGCAGCCCACAAGAGACCCAGTACTTC.

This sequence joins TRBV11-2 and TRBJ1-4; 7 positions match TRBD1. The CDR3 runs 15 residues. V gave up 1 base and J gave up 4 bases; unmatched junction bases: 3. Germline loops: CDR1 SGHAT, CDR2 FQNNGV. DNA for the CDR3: TGTGCCAGCAGCTTAGGGGACAGATATAATGAAAAACTGTTTTTT. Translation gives CASSLGDRYNEKLFF.

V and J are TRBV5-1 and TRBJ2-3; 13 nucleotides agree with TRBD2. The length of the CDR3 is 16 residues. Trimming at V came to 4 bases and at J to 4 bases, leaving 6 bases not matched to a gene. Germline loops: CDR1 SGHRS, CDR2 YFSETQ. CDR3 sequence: CASSRGLAGSPDTQYF. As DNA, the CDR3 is TGCGCCAGCAGCAGGGGACTAGCGGGAAGCCCAGATACGCAGTATTTT.

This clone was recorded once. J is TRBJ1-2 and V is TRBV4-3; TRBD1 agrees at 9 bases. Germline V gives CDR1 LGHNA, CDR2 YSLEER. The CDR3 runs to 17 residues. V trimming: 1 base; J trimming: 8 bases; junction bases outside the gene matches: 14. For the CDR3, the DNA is TGCGCCAGCAGCCAAGTAACCTTTGGGACAGGGCTTGTGGGCTACACCTTC. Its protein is CASSQVTFGTGLVGYTF.

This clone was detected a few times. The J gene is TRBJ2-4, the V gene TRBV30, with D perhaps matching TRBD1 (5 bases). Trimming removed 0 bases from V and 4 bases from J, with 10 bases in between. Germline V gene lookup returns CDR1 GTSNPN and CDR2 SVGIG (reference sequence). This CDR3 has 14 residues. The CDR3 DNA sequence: TGTGCCTGGAGTGTATGGAAGGGGAAAAACATTCAGTACTTC. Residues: CAWSVWKGKNIQYF.

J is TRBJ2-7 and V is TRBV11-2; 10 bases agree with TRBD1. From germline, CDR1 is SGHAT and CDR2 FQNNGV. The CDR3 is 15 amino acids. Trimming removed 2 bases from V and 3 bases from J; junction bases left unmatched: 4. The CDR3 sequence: CASSLNWDRGYEQYF. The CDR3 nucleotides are TGTGCCAGCAGCTTAAATTGGGACAGGGGCTACGAGCAGTACTTC.

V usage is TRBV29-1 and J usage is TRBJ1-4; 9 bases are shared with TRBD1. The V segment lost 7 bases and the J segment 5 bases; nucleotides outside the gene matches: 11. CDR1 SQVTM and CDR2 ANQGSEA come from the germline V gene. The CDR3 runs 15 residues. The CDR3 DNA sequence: TGCAGCGCTAAACAGGGGGCGGCCATAAATGAAAAACTGTTTTTT. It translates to CSAKQGAAINEKLFF.

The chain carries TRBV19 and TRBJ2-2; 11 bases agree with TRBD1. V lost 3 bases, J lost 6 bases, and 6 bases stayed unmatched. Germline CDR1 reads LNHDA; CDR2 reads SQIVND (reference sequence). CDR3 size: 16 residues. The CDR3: CASSIGGTGGAGELFF. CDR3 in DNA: TGTGCCAGTAGTATTGGGGGGACAGGGGGGGCCGGGGAGCTGTTTTTT.

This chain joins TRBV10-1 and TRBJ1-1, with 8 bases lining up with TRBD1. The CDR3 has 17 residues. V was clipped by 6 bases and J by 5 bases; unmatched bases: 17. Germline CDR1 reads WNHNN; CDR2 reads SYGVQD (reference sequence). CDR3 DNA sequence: TGCGCCAGCAGACGATGGGGCAGGGGGCGACCCCCGACTGAAGCTTTCTTT. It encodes CASRRWGRGRPPTEAFF.

CDR3 region: CASSSRPGDTQYF. The CDR3 region has the DNA TGTGCCAGCAGCTCCCGTCCAGGAGATACGCAGTATTTT. The chain combines TRBV5-5 with TRBJ2-3; no definite D call. The germline CDR1 and CDR2 sequences are SGHKS and YYEKEE (reference sequence). CDR3 length: 13 residues. Trimming shortened V by 3 bases and J by 5 bases, and 10 bases separated the two germline ends. The full variable domain, rest sourced from reference TRBV5-5 and TRBJ2-3, is DAGVTQSPTHLIKTRGQQVTLRCSPISGHKSVSWYQQVLGQGPQFIFQYYEKEERGRGNFPDRFSARQFPNYSSELNVNALLLGDSALYLCASSSRPGDTQYFGPGTRLTVL.

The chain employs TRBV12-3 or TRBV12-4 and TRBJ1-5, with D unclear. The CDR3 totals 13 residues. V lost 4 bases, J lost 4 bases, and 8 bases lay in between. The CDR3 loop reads CASSSKTNQPQHF. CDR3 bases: TGTGCCAGCAGTTCGAAGACAAATCAGCCCCAGCATTTT.

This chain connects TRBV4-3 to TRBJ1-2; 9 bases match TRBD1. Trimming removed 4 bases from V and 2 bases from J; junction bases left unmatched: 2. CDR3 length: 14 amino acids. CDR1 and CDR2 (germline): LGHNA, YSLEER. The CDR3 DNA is TGCGCCAGCAGCCGCGGACAGGGGAACTATGGCTACACCTTC. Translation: CASSRGQGNYGYTF.

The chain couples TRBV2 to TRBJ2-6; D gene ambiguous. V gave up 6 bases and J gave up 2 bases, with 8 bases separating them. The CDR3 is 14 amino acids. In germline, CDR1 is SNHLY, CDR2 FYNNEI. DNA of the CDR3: TGTGCCAGCAGCAACAAAGCTGGGGCCAACGTCCTGACTTTC. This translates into CASSNKAGANVLTF.

This CDR3 is CASGGRGPLLRTF. As DNA, the CDR3 is TGTGCCAGCGGGGGGAGAGGTCCCCTGCTCAGAACCTTC. The chain joins TRBV12-3 or TRBV12-4 to TRBJ1-2, with D possibly matching TRBD1 (5 bases). This CDR3 is built from 13 residues. V was cut by 8 bases and J by 14 bases, with 24 bases left in between.

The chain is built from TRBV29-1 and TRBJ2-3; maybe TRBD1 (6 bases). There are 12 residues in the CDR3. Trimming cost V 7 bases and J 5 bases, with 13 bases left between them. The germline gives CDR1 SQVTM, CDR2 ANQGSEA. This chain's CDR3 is CSAEDRGDTQYF. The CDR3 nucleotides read TGCAGCGCAGAGGACAGAGGAGATACGCAGTATTTT.

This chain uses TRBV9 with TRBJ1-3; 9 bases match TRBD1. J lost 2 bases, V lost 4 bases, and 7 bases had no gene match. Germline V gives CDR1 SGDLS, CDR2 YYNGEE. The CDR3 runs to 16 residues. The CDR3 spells CASSRTGEVAGNTIYF. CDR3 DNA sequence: TGTGCCAGCAGCCGGACAGGGGAGGTTGCTGGAAACACCATATATTTT.

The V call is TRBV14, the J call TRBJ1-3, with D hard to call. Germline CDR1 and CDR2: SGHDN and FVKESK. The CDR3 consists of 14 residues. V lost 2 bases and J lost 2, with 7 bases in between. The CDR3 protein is CASSQNRPGNTIYF. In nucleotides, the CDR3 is TGTGCCAGCAGCCAAAACAGACCTGGAAACACCATATATTTT.

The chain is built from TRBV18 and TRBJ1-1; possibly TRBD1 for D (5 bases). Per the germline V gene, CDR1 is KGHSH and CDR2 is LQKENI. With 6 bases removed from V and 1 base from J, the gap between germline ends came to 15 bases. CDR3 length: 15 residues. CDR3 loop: CASSRGSTANTEAFF. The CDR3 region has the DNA TGTGCCAGCTCCCGGGGGAGTACGGCGAACACTGAAGCTTTCTTT.

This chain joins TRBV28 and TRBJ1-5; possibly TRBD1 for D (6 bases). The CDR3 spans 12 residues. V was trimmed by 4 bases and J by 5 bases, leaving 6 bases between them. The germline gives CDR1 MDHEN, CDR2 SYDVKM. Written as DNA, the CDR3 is TGTGCCAGCAGTTCAGGGGATCAGCCCCAGCATTTT. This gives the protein CASSSGDQPQHF.

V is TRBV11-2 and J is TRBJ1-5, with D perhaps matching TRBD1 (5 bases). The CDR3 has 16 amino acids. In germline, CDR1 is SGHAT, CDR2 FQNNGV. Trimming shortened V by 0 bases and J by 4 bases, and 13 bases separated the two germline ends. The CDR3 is CASSLDEGEGNQPQHF. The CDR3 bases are TGTGCCAGCAGCTTAGATGAAGGGGAAGGGAATCAGCCCCAGCATTTT.

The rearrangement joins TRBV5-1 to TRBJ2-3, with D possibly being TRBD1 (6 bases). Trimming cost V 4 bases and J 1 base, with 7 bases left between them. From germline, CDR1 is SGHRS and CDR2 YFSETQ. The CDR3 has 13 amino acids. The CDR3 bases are TGCGCCAGCAGCCCAGGGGGCACAGATACGCAGTATTTT. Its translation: CASSPGGTDTQYF.

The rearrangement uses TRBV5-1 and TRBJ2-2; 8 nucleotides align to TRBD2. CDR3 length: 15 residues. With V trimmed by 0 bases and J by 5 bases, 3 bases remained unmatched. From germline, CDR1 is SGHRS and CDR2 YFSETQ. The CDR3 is CASSLETSGTGELFF. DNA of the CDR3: TGCGCCAGCAGCTTGGAAACTAGCGGAACCGGGGAGCTGTTTTTT. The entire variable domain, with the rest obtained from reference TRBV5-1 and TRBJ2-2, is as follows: KAGVTQTPRYLIKTRGQQVTLSCSPISGHRSVSWYQQTPGQGLQFLFEYFSETQRNKGNFPGRFSGRQFSNSRSEMNVSTLELGDSALYLCASSLETSGTGELFFGEGSRLTVL.